These T cell receptor beta chains were read from a single sample in a study of cytomegalovirus exposure and HLA in healthy donors. Sequencing was performed with immunoSEQ multiplex PCR; in TCRdb, only in-frame clones are kept and a portion is missing. The sample lists around 140,000 clones, approximately 80% occurring once. The sequencing sample was made of PBMCs. The receptors originated from a man over 45 in good health and CMV-seronegative. CDR3s include the opening cysteine and the closing phenylalanine or tryptophan. The D gene is left open where the match is weak. A clone size is listed for some rows: how often the clone was seen (once, few, many), or a class if it is expanded.

CDR3 length | clone size | D gene | J gene | V gene | CDR3 DNA | CDR3 protein
16 | . | . | TRBJ2-3 | TRBV30 | TGTGCCTGGAGTGTGGGCACCCGATCTCGCACAGATACGCAGTATTTT | CAWSVGTRSRTDTQYF
14 | . | . | TRBJ1-1 | TRBV5-6 | TGTGCCAGCAGCTTGGGGCAAGCGAACACTGAAGCTTCCTTT | CASSLGQANTEASF
17 | . | TRBD2 | TRBJ2-3 | TRBV2 | TGTGCCAGCAGCTACGGGACTAGCGGGAGGGGCGCAGATACGCAGTATTTT | CASSYGTSGRGADTQYF
15 | . | . | TRBJ1-1 | TRBV19 | TGTGCCAGTAGTACCGGACAGCTGCGGGACACTGAAGCTTTCTTT | CASSTGQLRDTEAFF
13 | . | . | TRBJ2-7 | TRBV2 | TGTGCCAGCAGTTTTGACAGAACCTACGAGCAGTACTTC | CASSFDRTYEQYF
14 | . | . | TRBJ1-2 | TRBV25-1 | TGTGCCAGCAGTTTTCCAGGTTCAAACTATGGCTACACCTTC | CASSFPGSNYGYTF
13 | . | . | TRBJ1-2 | TRBV6-5 | TGTGCCAGCAGTTACTCTAAGGGACAAGGCTACACCTTC | CASSYSKGQGYTF
15 | . | . | TRBJ1-4 | TRBV6-6 | TGTGCCAGCAGTTACTCGGGCGAACCCAATGAAAAACTGTTTTTT | CASSYSGEPNEKLFF
16 | . | . | TRBJ2-1 | TRBV7-3 | TGTGCCAGCAGCTTAGGACTACCGAGCTCCTACAATGAGCAGTTCTTC | CASSLGLPSSYNEQFF
15 | . | . | TRBJ1-4 | TRBV22-1 | TGTCCTGGGAGCACCCCGGGACAGGGGGGTGAAAAACTGTTTTTT | CPGSTPGQGGEKLFF
14 | . | . | TRBJ2-2 | TRBV10-1 | TGCGCCAGCAGGGTGGGAGCAGACACCGGGGAGCTGTTTTTT | CASRVGADTGELFF
12 | once | . | TRBJ1-2 | TRBV9 | TGTGCCAGCAGCCAGACAGATTATGGCTACACCTTC | CASSQTDYGYTF
13 | . | . | TRBJ1-1 | TRBV7-9 | TGTGCCAGCAGCTCCCGGGGGACGGTTGAAGCTTTCTTT | CASSSRGTVEAFF
19 | . | TRBD2 | TRBJ2-3 | TRBV4-1 | TGCGCCAGCAGCCCATATGGACTAGCGGGAGGTACTAGCACAGATACGCAGTATTTT | CASSPYGLAGGTSTDTQYF
15 | . | TRBD1 | TRBJ1-5 | TRBV7-9 | TGTGCCAGCAGCTCCGGGACAGGGGTAGGTCAGCCCCAGCATTTT | CASSSGTGVGQPQHF
15 | . | . | TRBJ2-1 | TRBV9 | TGTGCCAGCAGCGTAGATTATAGCCGACGGGATGAGCAGTTCTTC | CASSVDYSRRDEQFF
13 | . | TRBD1 | TRBJ1-1 | TRBV7-9 | TGTGCCAGCAGCTTAGATTCCTTCCAGGGGGAATTCTTT | CASSLDSFQGEFF
14 | . | . | TRBJ2-7 | TRBV19 | TGTGCCAGTAGTATTAGCGGCCCCCCCTACGAGCAGTACTTC | CASSISGPPYEQYF
14 | . | . | TRBJ1-1 | TRBV4-1 | TGCGCCAGCAGATCTACCCAGGGGAACACTGAAGCTTTCTTT | CASRSTQGNTEAFF
13 | few | . | TRBJ1-1 | TRBV19 | TGTGCCAGTAGTCCGGACAGCGATGACAAAGCTTTCTTT | CASSPDSDDKAFF
15 | . | . | TRBJ2-7 | TRBV28 | TGTGCCAGCTCAAGGATCGGGCGGGGTTTCAACGAGCAGTACTTC | CASSRIGRGFNEQYF
17 | few | TRBD2 | TRBJ2-1 | TRBV19 | TGTGCCAGCACTTGGGGACTAGCGGGGGGCCCCTACAATGAGCAGTTCTTC | CASTWGLAGGPYNEQFF
14 | . | TRBD2 | TRBJ2-7 | TRBV7-2 | TGTGCCAGCAGCCGCGGGGGGGCCACGCACGAGCAGTACTTC | CASSRGGATHEQYF
13 | . | . | TRBJ2-7 | TRBV11-3 | TGTGCCAGCAGCCCGACGACAGGATACGAGCAGTACTTC | CASSPTTGYEQYF
16 | . | TRBD1 | TRBJ1-5 | TRBV5-1 | TGCGCCAGCAGCGACGGGACAGGGGGACTAGGGCAGCCCCAGCATTTT | CASSDGTGGLGQPQHF
16 | . | . | TRBJ2-3 | TRBV25-1 | TGTGCCAGCAGTGAAACAGGCGTCTCCCGCACAGATACGCAGTATTTT | CASSETGVSRTDTQYF